Below are 6 T cell receptor beta chains sequenced from a single sample in a study of shared clonotypes between healthy human individuals. TCRdb keeps only in-frame clones here, not all; method: immunoSEQ multiplex PCR. This table holds 2 million to 2.5 million clones, approximately 96% found once. Sequenced material: naive CD4+ T cells sorted from blood. Subset specified: CD45RA+ positively selected. The receptors stem from a man between 18 and 29 years old in good health.

This chain connects TRBV9 to TRBJ2-1, with a possible D match to TRBD1 (5 bases). V shed 0 bases and J shed 6 bases, with 13 bases lying between them. CDR3 size: 15 residues. Germline values: CDR1 SGDLS, CDR2 YYNGEE. DNA of the CDR3: TGTGCCAGCAGCGTAGGACCATCTAGGGGCAATGAGCAGTTCTTC. This gives the protein CASSVGPSRGNEQFF.

This sequence joins TRBV5-1 and TRBJ2-7; D gene uncertain. V shed 3 bases and J shed 0 bases, with 10 bases lying between them. The CDR3 sequence is 14 residues long. Germline lookup yields CDR1 SGHRS and CDR2 YFSETQ. The CDR3 protein is CASSYDIHSYEQYF. CDR3 DNA: TGCGCCAGCAGCTACGACATACACTCCTACGAGCAGTACTTC.

This chain joins TRBV29-1 and TRBJ2-7; the match to TRBD1 covers 7 bases. The V and J ends lost 3 bases and 2 bases, in that order; junction bases with no gene match: 7. CDR1 is SQVTM and CDR2 is ANQGSEA in the germline V gene. The CDR3 sequence is 14 residues long. The DNA of the CDR3 is TGCAGCGTTGAGTCACACCAGGGGGCCTACGAGCAGTACTTC. Translation gives CSVESHQGAYEQYF.

V usage is TRBV4-1 and J usage is TRBJ2-1; D may be TRBD1 (6 bases). The CDR3 loop spans 16 amino acids. Germline values: CDR1 MGHRA, CDR2 YSYEKL. Between the trimmed V and J ends, which lost 0 bases and 2 bases, there was a span of 11 bases. The DNA of the CDR3 is TGCGCCAGCAGCCAAGACCCAGGGGTAACCTACAATGAGCAGTTCTTC. Encoded protein: CASSQDPGVTYNEQFF.

The chain employs TRBV9 and TRBJ1-2; D is perhaps TRBD1 (5 bases). The germline gives CDR1 SGDLS, CDR2 YYNGEE. This CDR3 region has 11 residues. Trimming cost V 3 bases and J 8 bases, with 8 bases left between them. The CDR3 DNA sequence: TGTGCCAGCAGCGGTGGGGCCGGCTACACCTTC. Protein sequence: CASSGGAGYTF.

The chain employs TRBV5-6 and TRBJ1-6; TRBD1 might be the D (6 bases). The V gene's germline CDR1 is SGHDT and CDR2 YYEEEE. This CDR3 is built from 15 residues. V gave up 4 bases and J gave up 9 bases, with 17 bases separating them. DNA for the CDR3: TGTGCCAGCAGCCCGGGATGGCAGGGGAGTTCACCCCTCCACTTT. It specifies CASSPGWQGSSPLHF.